Listed below are T cell receptor beta chains from one sample, sequenced in a study of T cell changes during pregnancy in multiple sclerosis. Only in-frame clones appear in the TCRdb table, and some are missing; sequencing was by immunoSEQ multiplex PCR. Seen here are 70,000 to 95,000 clones, approximately 92% observed once, and the top ten hold about 3.9%. Sequences were derived from peripheral blood, sampled in the first trimester of pregnancy. Every receptor here comes from a female donor with multiple sclerosis, enrolled in a pregnancy study. CDR3s include the opening cysteine and the closing phenylalanine or tryptophan. D genes are given only for firm matches. Size is stated for part of the rows, as once, few or many counts, or as a class when the clone is expanded.

TRBJ2-1 - - TRBV2 CASGEDGGSYNEQFF
TRBJ1-4 once - TRBV28 CASSSEGATNEKLFF
TRBJ2-2 few - TRBV7-3 CASSPLHTGELFF
TRBJ2-1 - - TRBV29-1 CSVEEGASSYNEQFF
TRBJ2-2 - TRBD2 TRBV5-1 CASSLVAGRGGTGELFF
TRBJ2-7 - TRBD2 TRBV27 CASSFGVAGSSYEQYF
TRBJ1-2 - - TRBV13 CASSLSWPANKNGYTF
TRBJ1-6 few - TRBV5-6 CASSLGDSPLHF
TRBJ1-1 - - TRBV7-8 CASSLGGRATFF
TRBJ2-1 - TRBD2 TRBV4-2 CASSQSLPGGGRNEQFF
TRBJ2-7 - TRBD1 TRBV9 CASSGRTGGYEQYF
TRBJ2-7 once TRBD1 TRBV19 CASRTTGGSYEQYF
TRBJ2-3 - TRBD2 TRBV6-7 CASSPPWGSGGRWGTDTQYF
TRBJ2-3 - TRBD1 TRBV5-1 CASSLGGQNLDF
TRBJ1-2 - TRBD1 TRBV25-1 CASSEGGRGLSF
TRBJ1-2 - - TRBV29-1 CSVPSTANYGYTF
TRBJ2-1 - TRBD1 TRBV5-1 CASSLDGTGGNEQFF
TRBJ2-7 - TRBD2 TRBV5-5 CASSWGGIAEQYF
TRBJ2-7 - - TRBV5-6 CASSLVVHRSEQYF
TRBJ1-2 - - TRBV11-2 CASSLEGAGGYTF
TRBJ2-5 - TRBD2 TRBV5-1 CASSFSSGGRGETQYF
TRBJ1-2 - - TRBV6-5 CAKKGSGVYYGYTF
TRBJ2-3 - TRBD2 TRBV6-4 CASSEGLATDTQYF
TRBJ2-5 - TRBD2 TRBV6-1 CASNPGLAEETQYF
TRBJ2-3 - - TRBV2 CASSRIQGTSTDTQYF
TRBJ1-6 - - TRBV25-1 CASSDGGGSSSPLHF
TRBJ2-1 - - TRBV27 CASSFGGGAYNEQFF
TRBJ2-2 - - TRBV29-1 CSGLANTGELFF
TRBJ2-7 - TRBD1 TRBV9 CASSSGQGTVYEQYF
TRBJ1-3 - - TRBV13 CASSFGTAERAIYF
TRBJ2-7 - - TRBV10-3 CAISTGTFGTYEQYF
TRBJ1-3 many TRBD1 TRBV15 CATTSTGKTLNTIYF
TRBJ2-1 - - TRBV19 CASSIRGTYNEQFF
TRBJ1-5 - - TRBV7-2 CASSPGTSSNQPQHF
TRBJ2-5 once - TRBV13 CASSMLNRVETQYF
TRBJ1-2 - - TRBV2 CASRRSWGYTF
TRBJ1-4 - - TRBV13 CASSSKRGLMVSTNEKLFF
TRBJ2-7 once - TRBV19 CASSLHDRPYEQYF
TRBJ1-2 - TRBD1 TRBV5-1 CASSPDRADYGYTF
TRBJ2-3 - TRBD1 TRBV5-1 CASKGAHPDTQYF
TRBJ2-7 - TRBD1 TRBV27 CASSLGTDYEQYF
TRBJ1-1 once TRBD1 TRBV9 CASSIDRGTEAFF
TRBJ2-5 - - TRBV5-1 CASSLATGLSQETQYF
TRBJ1-1 once - TRBV5-4 CASSFTGRDSEAFF
TRBJ2-7 - - TRBV19 CASSFGGTYEQYF
TRBJ1-1 - - TRBV6-5 CASIPRVGGEAFF
TRBJ2-1 - - TRBV7-3 CASSRLGSSSYNEQFF
TRBJ1-4 - - TRBV6-1 CASSEGLGAEREKLFF
TRBJ2-7 - - TRBV5-1 CASSLARVRIYEQYF
TRBJ1-6 - - TRBV6-1 CASSDLGGVSSYNSPLHF
TRBJ1-1 - - TRBV7-9 CASSSGYTEAFF
TRBJ1-6 - - TRBV5-4 CASTMGQSSYNSPLHF
TRBJ2-1 - TRBD2 TRBV2 CASSGGRRGDVNEQFF